One TCR beta chain is described in this entry. The source of the sample is a study of OX40 agonist ivuxolimab in advanced cancers. Whole-study context: Patients were dosed with the agonistic anti-OX40 (CD134) antibody ivuxolimab.

Data came from immunoSEQ multiplex PCR; TCRdb stores just in-frame clones and leaves some out. The sample lists 95,000 to 100,000 clones, just under 85% occurring once. The CDR3 loop spans 15 amino acids. V was clipped by 2 bases and J by 1 base, with 8 bases between them. The germline CDR1 and CDR2 sequences are KGHSY and FQNENV. The source was CD4+ or CD8+ T cells sorted from blood, collected in a trial of the OX40 agonist ivuxolimab. This receptor was identified in an adult with an advanced solid tumor such as melanoma, head and neck, liver or kidney cancer. V is TRBV16 and J is TRBJ1-4; D is possibly TRBD1 (6 bases). Here the CDR3 DNA reads TGTGCCAGCAGCCAACAACAGGGAACTAATGAAAAACTGTTTTTT. The encoded protein is CASSQQQGTNEKLFF.